A selection of T cell receptor beta chains follows, all from one sample in a study of metastatic and nonmetastatic thyroid tumors. TCRdb re-called clones from the PCR reads using MiXCR. The sample includes about 30,000 clones, 30% of them seen just once. Sequencing used blood. These receptors came from a female donor with papillary thyroid cancer or a benign thyroid nodule (not recorded which). Some clones in this sample may be carry-over from other donors' samples. The CDR3 runs from the conserved cysteine through the conserved F or W. The D gene is left open where the match is weak. Not every row has a clone size; where given, it reads once, few, many or a size class.

TRBJ2-5 | TRBV12-3/TRBV12-4 | NA | many | TGTGCCAGCAGTATACGCCTCGGGGCGGAGGGGGAGACCCAGTACTTC | CASSIRLGAEGETQYF
TRBJ2-3 | TRBV11-3 | TRBD1 | NA | TGTGCCAGCAGCCCTAGACAGGGGGCCACAGATACGCAGTATTTT | CASSPRQGATDTQYF
TRBJ1-4 | TRBV28 | NA | many | TGTGCCAGCAGTGACCTTGACAGCACAAATGAAAAACTGTTTTTT | CASSDLDSTNEKLFF
TRBJ2-1 | TRBV5-1 | NA | NA | TGCGCCAGCAGTTCACCCTCCGGGAGCTCCTACAATGAGCAGTTCTTC | CASSSPSGSSYNEQFF
TRBJ2-1 | TRBV11-2 | TRBD2 | once | TGTGCCAGCAGCTTTGAGGCGGGAGGGCCAAATGAGCAGTTCTTC | CASSFEAGGPNEQFF
TRBJ2-5 | TRBV30 | TRBD2 | NA | TGTGCCTGGAATCCGGGACTAGCGGGGGGCCCGCGAGAGACCCAGTACTTC | CAWNPGLAGGPRETQYF
TRBJ1-4 | TRBV14 | NA | many | TGTGCCAGCAGCCTTTCGCTTGATGAAAAACTGTTTTTT | CASSLSLDEKLFF
TRBJ1-1 | TRBV10-1 | NA | few | TGCGCCAGCAGCCAGGACAGGAACACTGAAGCTTTCTTT | CASSQDRNTEAFF
TRBJ1-1 | TRBV7-7 | NA | many | TGTGCTAGCAGCCAGGACATCAACACTGAAGCTTTCTTT | CASSQDINTEAFF
TRBJ2-2 | TRBV5-1 | NA | NA | TGCGCCAGCAGCTGGAGCCAGGGACTTAACGCCGGGGAGCTGTTTTTT | CASSWSQGLNAGELFF
TRBJ2-7 | TRBV6-5 | TRBD2 | NA | TGTGCCAGCAGTTACTCCTCACTAGCGGGGGACGAGCAGTACTTC | CASSYSSLAGDEQYF
TRBJ1-6 | TRBV28 | NA | NA | TGTGCCAGCAGTTTATTTGGGGCGAAAGGTAATTCACCCCTCCACTTT | CASSLFGAKGNSPLHF
TRBJ2-7 | TRBV4-1 | NA | NA | TGCGCCAGCAGCCAGGACGGGGACGAGCAGTACTTC | CASSQDGDEQYF
TRBJ2-3 | TRBV6-1 | NA | few | TGTGCCAGCAAAAAGGAGGGGAACATTCCAGATACGCAGTATTTT | CASKKEGNIPDTQYF
TRBJ1-3 | TRBV6-5 | NA | few | TGTGCCAGCAGTTACGAAGTCAGCCTCTCTGGAAACACCATATATTTT | CASSYEVSLSGNTIYF
TRBJ2-5 | TRBV27 | NA | many | TGTGCCAGCAGTCCCTCAGGTAGGGGACCTCATCAAGAGACCCAGTACTTC | CASSPSGRGPHQETQYF
TRBJ2-7 | TRBV2 | NA | NA | TGTGCCAGCAGTGACTGGGGGGTTCCCTACGAGCAGTACTTC | CASSDWGVPYEQYF
TRBJ1-1 | TRBV3-1 | NA | many | TGTGCCAGCAGCCCCGTAACGACCGGGTCCACTGAAGCTTTCTTT | CASSPVTTGSTEAFF
TRBJ1-2 | TRBV30 | NA | few | TGTGCCTGGAGTCAGTTTGGCGGCGGTGGCTACACCTTC | CAWSQFGGGGYTF
TRBJ1-2 | TRBV19 | TRBD1 | few | TGTGCCAGTACGCGGGACAGGGGACTCTATGGCTACACCTTC | CASTRDRGLYGYTF
TRBJ2-3 | TRBV5-1 | NA | NA | TGCGCCAGCAGGGGACAGGCGGGGGGCACAGATACGCAGTATTTT | CASRGQAGGTDTQYF
TRBJ1-6 | TRBV7-8 | NA | NA | TGTGCCAGCAGCTTAGCGGCTAATTCACCCCTCCACTTT | CASSLAANSPLHF
TRBJ1-2 | TRBV19 | NA | few | TGTGCCAGTAGTCCGGGACGGAATAACTATGGCTACACCTTC | CASSPGRNNYGYTF
TRBJ1-1 | TRBV7-8 | NA | many | TGTGCCAGCAGCTTAGTTGCCAGGGAGAACACTGAAGCTTTCTTT | CASSLVARENTEAFF
TRBJ2-2 | TRBV20-1 | TRBD2 | once | TGCAGTGCTAGAGATGGAGCGGGAGCTAACACCGGGGAGCTGTTTTTT | CSARDGAGANTGELFF
TRBJ1-5 | TRBV6-2/TRBV6-3 | TRBD1 | NA | TGTGCCAGCAGTTATGGACAGGAGAATCAGCCCCAGCATTTT | CASSYGQENQPQHF